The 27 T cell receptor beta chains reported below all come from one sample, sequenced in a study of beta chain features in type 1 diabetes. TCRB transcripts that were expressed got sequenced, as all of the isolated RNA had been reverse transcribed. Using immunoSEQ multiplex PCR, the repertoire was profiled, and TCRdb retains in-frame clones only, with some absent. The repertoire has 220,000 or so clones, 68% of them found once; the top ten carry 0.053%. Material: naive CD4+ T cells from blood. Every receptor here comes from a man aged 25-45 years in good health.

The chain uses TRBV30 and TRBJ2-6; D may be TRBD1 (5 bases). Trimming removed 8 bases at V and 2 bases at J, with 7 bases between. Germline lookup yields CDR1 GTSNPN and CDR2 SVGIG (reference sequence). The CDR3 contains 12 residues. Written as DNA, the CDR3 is TGTGCCCAGGGAACTGGGGCCAACGTCCTGACTTTC. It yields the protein CAQGTGANVLTF.

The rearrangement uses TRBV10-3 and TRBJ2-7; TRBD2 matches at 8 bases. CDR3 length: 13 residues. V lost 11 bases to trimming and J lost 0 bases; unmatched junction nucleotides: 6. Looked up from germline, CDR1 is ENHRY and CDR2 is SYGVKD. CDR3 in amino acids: CALGRGHSYEQYF. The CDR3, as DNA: TGTGCCCTCGGGAGGGGACACTCCTACGAGCAGTACTTC.

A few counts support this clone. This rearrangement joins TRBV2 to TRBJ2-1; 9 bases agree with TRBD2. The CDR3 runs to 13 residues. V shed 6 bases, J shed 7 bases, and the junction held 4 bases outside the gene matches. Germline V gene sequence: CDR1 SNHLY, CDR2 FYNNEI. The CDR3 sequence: CASRIAGENEQFF. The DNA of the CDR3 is TGTGCCAGCAGGATAGCGGGAGAGAATGAGCAGTTCTTC.

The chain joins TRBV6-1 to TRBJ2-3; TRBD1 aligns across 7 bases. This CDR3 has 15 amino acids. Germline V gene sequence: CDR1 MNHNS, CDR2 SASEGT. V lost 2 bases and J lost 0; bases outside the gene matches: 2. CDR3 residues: CASSEPGGSTDTQYF. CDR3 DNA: TGTGCCAGCAGTGAACCAGGGGGAAGCACAGATACGCAGTATTTT.

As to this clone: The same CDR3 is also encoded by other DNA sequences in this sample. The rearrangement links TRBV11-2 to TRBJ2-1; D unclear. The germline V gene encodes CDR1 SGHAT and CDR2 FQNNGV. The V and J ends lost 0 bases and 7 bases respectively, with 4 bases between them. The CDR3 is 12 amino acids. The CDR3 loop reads CASSLEGNEQFF. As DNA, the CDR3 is TGTGCCAGCAGCTTAGAGGGGAATGAGCAGTTCTTC.

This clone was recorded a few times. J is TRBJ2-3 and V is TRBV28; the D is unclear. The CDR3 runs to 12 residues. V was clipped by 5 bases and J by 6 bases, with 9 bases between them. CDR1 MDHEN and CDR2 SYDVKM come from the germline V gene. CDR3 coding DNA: TGTGCCAGCAGTCCCAAGCCGGATACGCAGTATTTT. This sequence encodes CASSPKPDTQYF.

CDR3 sequence reads: CASSPRRQGETQYF. CDR3 nucleotide sequence: TGTGCCAGCAGTCCCCGGAGGCAGGGAGAGACCCAGTACTTC. The chain recombines TRBV7-2 with TRBJ2-5, with D possibly called TRBD1 or TRBD2 (5 bases each). Germline CDR1 and CDR2: SGHTA and FQGNSA. This CDR3 region has 14 residues. The V end was cut by 6 bases, the J end by 4 bases, with 15 bases between.

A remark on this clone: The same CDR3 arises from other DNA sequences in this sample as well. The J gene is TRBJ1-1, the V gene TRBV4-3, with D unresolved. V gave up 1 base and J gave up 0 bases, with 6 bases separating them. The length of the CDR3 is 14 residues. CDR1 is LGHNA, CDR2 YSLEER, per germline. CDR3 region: CASSQGPVNTEAFF. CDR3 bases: TGCGCCAGCAGCCAAGGTCCAGTGAACACTGAAGCTTTCTTT.

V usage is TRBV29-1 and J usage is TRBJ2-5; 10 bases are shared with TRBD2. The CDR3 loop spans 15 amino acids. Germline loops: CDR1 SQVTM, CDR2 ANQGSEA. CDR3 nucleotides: TGCACCTTCCACCGACTAGCGGGCGGCCAAGAGACCCAGTACTTC. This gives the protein CTFHRLAGGQETQYF.

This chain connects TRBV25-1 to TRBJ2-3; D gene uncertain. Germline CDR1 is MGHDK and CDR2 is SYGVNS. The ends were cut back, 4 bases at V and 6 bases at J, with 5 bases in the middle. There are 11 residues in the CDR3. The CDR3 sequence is CASSAPDTQYF. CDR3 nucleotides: TGTGCCAGCAGTGCACCGGATACGCAGTATTTT. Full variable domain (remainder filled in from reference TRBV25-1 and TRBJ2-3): EADIYQTPRYLVIGTGKKITLECSQTMGHDKMYWYQQDPGMELHLIHYSYGVNSTEKGDLSSESTVSRIRTEHFPLTLESARPSHTSQYLCASSAPDTQYFGPGTRLTVL.

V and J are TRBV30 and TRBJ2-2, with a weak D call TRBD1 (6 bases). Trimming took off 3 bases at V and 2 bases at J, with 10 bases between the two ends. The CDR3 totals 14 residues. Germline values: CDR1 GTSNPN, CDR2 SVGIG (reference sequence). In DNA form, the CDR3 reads TGTGCCTGGAGGACAGGCACAAACACCGGGGAGCTGTTTTTT. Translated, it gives CAWRTGTNTGELFF.

The CDR3: CASSPGQGGDYGYTF. DNA of the CDR3: TGCGCCAGCAGCCCGGGACAGGGAGGGGACTATGGCTACACCTTC. The genes are TRBV4-1 and TRBJ1-2, with TRBD1 identical over 9 bases. With 4 bases clipped from V and 3 bases from J, the junction kept 6 bases outside the gene matches. CDR1 and CDR2 (germline): MGHRA, YSYEKL. CDR3 length: 15 amino acids.

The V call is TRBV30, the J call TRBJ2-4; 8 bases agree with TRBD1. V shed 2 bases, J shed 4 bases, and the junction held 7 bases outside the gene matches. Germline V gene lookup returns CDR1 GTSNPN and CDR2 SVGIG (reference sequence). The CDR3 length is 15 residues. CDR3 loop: CAWSPSDREKNIQYF. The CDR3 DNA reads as TGTGCCTGGAGTCCTTCGGACAGGGAGAAAAACATTCAGTACTTC.

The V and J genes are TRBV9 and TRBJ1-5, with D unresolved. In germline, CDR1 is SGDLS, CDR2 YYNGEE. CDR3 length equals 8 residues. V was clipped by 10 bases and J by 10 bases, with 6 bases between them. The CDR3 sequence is CAWVPQHF. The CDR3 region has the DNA TGTGCCTGGGTACCCCAGCATTTT.

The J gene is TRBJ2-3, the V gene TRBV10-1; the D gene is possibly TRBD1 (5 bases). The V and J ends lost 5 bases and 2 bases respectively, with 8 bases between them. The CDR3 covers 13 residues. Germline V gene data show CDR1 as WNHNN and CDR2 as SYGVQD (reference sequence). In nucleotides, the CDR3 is TGCGCCAGCAGTCGACAGAACACAGATACGCAGTATTTT. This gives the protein CASSRQNTDTQYF.

As DNA, the CDR3 is TGCAGCGTTGGCGGGGCAGCCACTGAAGCTTTCTTT. Translating gives CSVGGAATEAFF. This sequence joins TRBV29-1 and TRBJ1-1; tentatively, D is TRBD1 (5 bases). This CDR3 comprises 12 residues. Looked up from germline, CDR1 is SQVTM and CDR2 is ANQGSEA. V gave up 4 bases and J gave up 4 bases, with 10 bases separating them.

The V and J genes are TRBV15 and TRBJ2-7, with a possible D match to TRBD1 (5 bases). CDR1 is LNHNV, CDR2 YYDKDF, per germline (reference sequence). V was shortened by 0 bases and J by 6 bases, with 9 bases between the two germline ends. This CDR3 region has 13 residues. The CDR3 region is CATSRDRGFEQYF. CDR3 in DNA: TGTGCCACCAGCAGAGATAGGGGATTCGAGCAGTACTTC.

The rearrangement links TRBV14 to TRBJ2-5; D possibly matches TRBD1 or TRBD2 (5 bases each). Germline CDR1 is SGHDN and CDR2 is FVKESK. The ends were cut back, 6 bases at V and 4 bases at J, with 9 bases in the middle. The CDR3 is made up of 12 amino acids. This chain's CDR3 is CASRAGAETQYF. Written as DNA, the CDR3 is TGTGCCAGCAGAGCCGGGGCAGAGACCCAGTACTTC.

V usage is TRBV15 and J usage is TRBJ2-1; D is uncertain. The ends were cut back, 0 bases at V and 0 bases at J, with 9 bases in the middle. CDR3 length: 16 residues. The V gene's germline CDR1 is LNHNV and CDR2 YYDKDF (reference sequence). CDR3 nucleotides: TGTGCCACCAGCAGAGACAGGCCGAGCTCCTACAATGAGCAGTTCTTC. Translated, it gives CATSRDRPSSYNEQFF.

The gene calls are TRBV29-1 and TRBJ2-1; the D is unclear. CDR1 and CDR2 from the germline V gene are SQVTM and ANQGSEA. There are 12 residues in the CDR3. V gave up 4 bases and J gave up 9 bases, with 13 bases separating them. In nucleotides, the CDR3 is TGCAGCGTTGGACGCGGTCTAAGTGAGCAGTTCTTC. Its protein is CSVGRGLSEQFF.

The CDR3 nucleotides are TGTGCCACCACTACGGGGAGCCGAGATACGCAGTATTTT. Protein product: CATTTGSRDTQYF. The V call is TRBV15, the J call TRBJ2-3; D possibly corresponds to TRBD2 (5 bases). Germline loops: CDR1 LNHNV, CDR2 YYDKDF (reference sequence). This CDR3 spans 13 amino acids. The germline V and J ends were trimmed by 7 bases and 5 bases, with 13 bases remaining between them.

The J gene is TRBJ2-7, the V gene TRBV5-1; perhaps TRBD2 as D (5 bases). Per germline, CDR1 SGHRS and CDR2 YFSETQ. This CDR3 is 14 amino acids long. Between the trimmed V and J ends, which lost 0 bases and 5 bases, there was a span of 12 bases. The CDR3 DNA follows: TGCGCCAGCAGCTTGGTCAGCCTGAGGGACGAGCAGTACTTC. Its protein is CASSLVSLRDEQYF.

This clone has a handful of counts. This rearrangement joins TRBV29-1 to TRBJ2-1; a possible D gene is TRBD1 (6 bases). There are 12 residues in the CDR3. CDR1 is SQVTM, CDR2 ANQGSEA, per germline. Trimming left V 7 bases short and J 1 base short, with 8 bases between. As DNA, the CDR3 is TGCAGCGGAGACAGGTCCTACAATGAGCAGTTCTTC. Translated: CSGDRSYNEQFF.

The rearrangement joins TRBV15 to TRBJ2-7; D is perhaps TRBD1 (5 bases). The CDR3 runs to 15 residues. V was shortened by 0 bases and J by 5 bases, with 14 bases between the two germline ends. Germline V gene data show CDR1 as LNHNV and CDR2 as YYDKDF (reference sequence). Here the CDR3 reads CATSRDRVHQNEQYF. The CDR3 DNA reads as TGTGCCACCAGCAGAGACAGGGTTCATCAGAACGAGCAGTACTTC.

The CDR3, as DNA: TGTGCCAGCAGTTTAGCAGGGGGATACAATGAGCAGTTCTTC. Amino acid sequence: CASSLAGGYNEQFF. The gene calls are TRBV28 and TRBJ2-1, with 7 positions matching TRBD1. This CDR3 has 14 amino acids. Unmatched junction bases numbered 2, after V lost 2 bases and J lost 4 bases. Germline V gene sequence: CDR1 MDHEN, CDR2 SYDVKM.

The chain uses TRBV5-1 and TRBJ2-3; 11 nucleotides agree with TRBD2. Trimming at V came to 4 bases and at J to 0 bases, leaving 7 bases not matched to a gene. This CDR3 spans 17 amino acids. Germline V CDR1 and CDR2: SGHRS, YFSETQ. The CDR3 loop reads CASSARLAGYSTDTQYF. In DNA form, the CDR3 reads TGCGCCAGCAGCGCCAGACTAGCGGGATATAGCACAGATACGCAGTATTTT. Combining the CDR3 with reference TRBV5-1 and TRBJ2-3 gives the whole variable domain KAGVTQTPRYLIKTRGQQVTLSCSPISGHRSVSWYQQTPGQGLQFLFEYFSETQRNKGNFPGRFSGRQFSNSRSEMNVSTLELGDSALYLCASSARLAGYSTDTQYFGPGTRLTVL.

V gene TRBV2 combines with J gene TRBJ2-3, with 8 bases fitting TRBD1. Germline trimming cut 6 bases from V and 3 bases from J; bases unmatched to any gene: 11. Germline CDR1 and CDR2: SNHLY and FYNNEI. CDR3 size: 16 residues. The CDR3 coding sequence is TGTGCCAGCAGAAGGACAGGGACCAACCGGACAGATACGCAGTATTTT. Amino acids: CASRRTGTNRTDTQYF.